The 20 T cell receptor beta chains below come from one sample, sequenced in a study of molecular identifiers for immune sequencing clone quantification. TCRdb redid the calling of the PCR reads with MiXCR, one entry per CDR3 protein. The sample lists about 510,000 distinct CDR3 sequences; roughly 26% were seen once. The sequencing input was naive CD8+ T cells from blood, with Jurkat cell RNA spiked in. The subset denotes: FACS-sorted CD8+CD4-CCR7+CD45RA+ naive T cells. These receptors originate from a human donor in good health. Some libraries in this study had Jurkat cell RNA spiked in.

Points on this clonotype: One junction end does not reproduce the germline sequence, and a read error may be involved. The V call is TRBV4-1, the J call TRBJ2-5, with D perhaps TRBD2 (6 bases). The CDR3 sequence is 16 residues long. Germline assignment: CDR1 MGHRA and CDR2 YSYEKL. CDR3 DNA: TGCGCCAGCAGCCAAGATGCCAGGCGGGGTCAAGAGACCCAGCACTTC. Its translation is CASSQDARRGQETQHF.

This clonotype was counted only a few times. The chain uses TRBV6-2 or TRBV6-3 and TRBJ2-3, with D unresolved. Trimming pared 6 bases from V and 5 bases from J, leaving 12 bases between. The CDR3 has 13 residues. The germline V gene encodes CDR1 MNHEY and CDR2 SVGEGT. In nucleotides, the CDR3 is TGTGCCAGCAGCCGCCCCTCCGGAGATACGCAGTATTTT. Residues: CASSRPSGDTQYF.

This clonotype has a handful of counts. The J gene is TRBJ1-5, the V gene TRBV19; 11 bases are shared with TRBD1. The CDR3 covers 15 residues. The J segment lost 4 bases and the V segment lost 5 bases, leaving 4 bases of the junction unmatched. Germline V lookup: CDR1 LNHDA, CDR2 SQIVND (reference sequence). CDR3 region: CASSPGQGENQPQHF. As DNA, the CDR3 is TGTGCCAGTAGTCCGGGACAGGGGGAAAATCAGCCCCAGCATTTT.

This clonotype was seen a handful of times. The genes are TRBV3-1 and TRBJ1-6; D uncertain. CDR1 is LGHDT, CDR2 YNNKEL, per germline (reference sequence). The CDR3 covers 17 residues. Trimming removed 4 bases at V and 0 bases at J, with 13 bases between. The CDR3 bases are TGTGCCAGCAGCCCCAAGGGTGATTACTCCTATAATTCACCCCTCCACTTT. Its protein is CASSPKGDYSYNSPLHF.

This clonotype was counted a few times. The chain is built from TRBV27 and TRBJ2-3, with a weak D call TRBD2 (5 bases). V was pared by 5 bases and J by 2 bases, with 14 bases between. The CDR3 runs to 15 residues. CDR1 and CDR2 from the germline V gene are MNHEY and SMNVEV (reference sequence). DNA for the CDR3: TGTGCCAGCAGTCCCCGAGGGATCAACACAGATACGCAGTATTTT. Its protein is CASSPRGINTDTQYF.

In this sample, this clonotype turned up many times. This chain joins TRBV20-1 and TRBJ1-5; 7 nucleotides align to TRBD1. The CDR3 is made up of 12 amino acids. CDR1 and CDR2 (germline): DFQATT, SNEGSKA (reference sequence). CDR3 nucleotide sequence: TGCAGAGCCGGGACAGATAATCAGCCCCAGCATTTT. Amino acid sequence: CRAGTDNQPQHF.

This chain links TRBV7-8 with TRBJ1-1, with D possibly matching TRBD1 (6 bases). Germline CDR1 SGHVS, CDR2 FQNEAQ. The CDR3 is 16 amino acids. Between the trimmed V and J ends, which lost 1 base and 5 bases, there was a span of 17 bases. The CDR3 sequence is CASSLGNRGQWTEAFF. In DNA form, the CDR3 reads TGTGCCAGCAGCTTAGGTAATCGGGGGCAATGGACTGAAGCTTTCTTT.

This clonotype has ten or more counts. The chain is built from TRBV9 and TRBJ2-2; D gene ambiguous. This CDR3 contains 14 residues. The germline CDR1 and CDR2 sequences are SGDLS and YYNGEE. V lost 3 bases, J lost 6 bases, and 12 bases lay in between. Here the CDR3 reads CASSAGYGAGELFF. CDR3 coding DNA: TGTGCCAGCAGCGCCGGGTATGGCGCCGGGGAGCTGTTTTTT.

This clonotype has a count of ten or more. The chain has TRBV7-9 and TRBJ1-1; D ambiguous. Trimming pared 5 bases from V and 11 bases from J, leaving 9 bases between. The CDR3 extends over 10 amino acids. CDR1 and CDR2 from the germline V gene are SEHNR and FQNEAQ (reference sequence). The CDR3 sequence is CASSHREAFF. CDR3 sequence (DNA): TGTGCCAGCAGCCACCGTGAGGCTTTCTTT.

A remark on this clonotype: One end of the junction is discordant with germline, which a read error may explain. The CDR3 sequence: CASSPTGVFNTEALF. CDR3 DNA sequence: TGTGCCAGCAGCCCGACAGGGGTGTTCAACACTGAAGCTCTCTTT. The chain recombines TRBV7-9 with TRBJ1-1, with 8 bases lining up with TRBD1. This CDR3 comprises 15 residues. CDR1 SEHNR and CDR2 FQNEAQ come from the germline V gene (reference sequence).

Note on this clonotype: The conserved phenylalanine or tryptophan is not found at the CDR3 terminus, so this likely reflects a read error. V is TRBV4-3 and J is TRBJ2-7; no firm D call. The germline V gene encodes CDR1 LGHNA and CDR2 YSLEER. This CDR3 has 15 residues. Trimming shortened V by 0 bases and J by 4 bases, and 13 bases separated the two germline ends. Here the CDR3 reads CASSQDSLQQYEQYL. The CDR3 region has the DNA TGCGCCAGCAGCCAAGATTCCCTCCAGCAATACGAGCAGTACTTA.

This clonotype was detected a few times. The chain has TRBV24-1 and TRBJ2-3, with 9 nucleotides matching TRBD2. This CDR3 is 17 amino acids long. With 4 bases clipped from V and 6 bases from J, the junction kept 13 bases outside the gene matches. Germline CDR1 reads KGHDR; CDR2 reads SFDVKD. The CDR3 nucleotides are TGTGCCACCAGTGAGGCTGGGCTAGCGGGAATATTGGATACGCAGTATTTT. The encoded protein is CATSEAGLAGILDTQYF.

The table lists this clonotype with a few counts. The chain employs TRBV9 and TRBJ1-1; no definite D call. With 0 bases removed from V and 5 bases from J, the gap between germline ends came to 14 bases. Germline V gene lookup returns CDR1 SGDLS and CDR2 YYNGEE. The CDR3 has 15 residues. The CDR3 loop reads CASSVVVYGETEAFF. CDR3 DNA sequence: TGTGCCAGCAGCGTAGTTGTCTATGGGGAAACTGAAGCTTTCTTT.

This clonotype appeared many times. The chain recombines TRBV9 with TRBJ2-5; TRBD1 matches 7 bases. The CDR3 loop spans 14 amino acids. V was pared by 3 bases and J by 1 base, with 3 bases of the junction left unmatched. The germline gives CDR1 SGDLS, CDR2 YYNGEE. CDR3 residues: CASSAWDSQETQYF. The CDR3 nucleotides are TGTGCCAGCAGCGCCTGGGACAGCCAAGAGACCCAGTACTTC.

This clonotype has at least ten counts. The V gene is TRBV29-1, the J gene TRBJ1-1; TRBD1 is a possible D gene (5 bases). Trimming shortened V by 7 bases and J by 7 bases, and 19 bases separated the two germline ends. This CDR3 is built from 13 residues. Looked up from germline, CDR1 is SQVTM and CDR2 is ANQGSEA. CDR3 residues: CSAADSLSVEAFF. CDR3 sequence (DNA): TGCAGCGCGGCCGACAGCCTATCGGTTGAAGCTTTCTTT.

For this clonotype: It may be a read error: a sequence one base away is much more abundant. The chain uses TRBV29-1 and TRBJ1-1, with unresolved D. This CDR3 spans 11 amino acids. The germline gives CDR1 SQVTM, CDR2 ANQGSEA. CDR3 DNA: TGCAGCGTTGGCGAGAACGCTGAAGCTTTCTTT. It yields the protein CSVGENAEAFF.

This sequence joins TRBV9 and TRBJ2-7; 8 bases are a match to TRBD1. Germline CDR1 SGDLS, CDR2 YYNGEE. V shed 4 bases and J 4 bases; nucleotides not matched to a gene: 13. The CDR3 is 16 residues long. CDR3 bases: TGTGCCAGCAGCCCGCAGACAGGGGTCGCGGTATACGAGCAGTACTTC. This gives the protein CASSPQTGVAVYEQYF.

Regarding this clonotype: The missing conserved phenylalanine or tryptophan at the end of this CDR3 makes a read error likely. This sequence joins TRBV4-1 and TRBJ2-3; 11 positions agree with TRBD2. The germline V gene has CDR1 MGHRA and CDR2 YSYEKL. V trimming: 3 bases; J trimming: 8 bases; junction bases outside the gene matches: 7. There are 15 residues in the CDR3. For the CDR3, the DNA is TGCGCCAGCAGCCAGGGTAGCGGGGGGGCCGGTACGCAGTATTCT. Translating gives CASSQGSGGAGTQYS.

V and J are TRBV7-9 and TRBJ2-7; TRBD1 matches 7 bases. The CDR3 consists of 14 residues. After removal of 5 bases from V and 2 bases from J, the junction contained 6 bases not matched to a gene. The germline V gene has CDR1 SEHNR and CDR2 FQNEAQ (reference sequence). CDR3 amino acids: CASSDGDRPYEQYF. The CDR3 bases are TGTGCCAGCAGCGACGGGGACAGACCCTACGAGCAGTACTTC.

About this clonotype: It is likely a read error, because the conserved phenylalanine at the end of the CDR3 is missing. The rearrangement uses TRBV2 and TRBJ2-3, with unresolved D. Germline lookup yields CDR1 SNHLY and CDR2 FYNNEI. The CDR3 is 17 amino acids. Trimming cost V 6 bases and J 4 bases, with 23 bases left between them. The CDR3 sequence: CASRRPETESSADTQYL. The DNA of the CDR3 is TGTGCCAGCAGGAGACCGGAGACGGAGTCCAGCGCAGATACGCAGTATCTT.